The 17 T cell receptor beta chains reported below all come from one sample, sequenced in a study of blood T cell repertoires in COVID-19. Using immunoSEQ multiplex PCR, the repertoire was profiled, and TCRdb retains in-frame clones only, with some absent. The profile shows about 370,000 clones, nearly 90% of them singletons. What was sequenced was peripheral blood. These receptors all stem from a man aged 18-30 years with active or convalescent COVID-19.

The chain links TRBV18 to TRBJ2-5; 8 nucleotides line up with TRBD2. This CDR3 comprises 14 residues. The germline CDR1 and CDR2 sequences are KGHSH and LQKENI. After removal of 6 bases from V and 3 bases from J, the junction contained 6 bases not matched to a gene. CDR3 in amino acids: CASSQTSEKETQYF. The CDR3 bases are TGTGCCAGCTCGCAGACTAGCGAGAAAGAGACCCAGTACTTC.

The V call is TRBV6-6, the J call TRBJ1-2; D not certain. Trimming shortened V by 4 bases and J by 4 bases, and 16 bases separated the two germline ends. The CDR3 is 15 amino acids. Per germline, CDR1 MNHNY and CDR2 SVGAGI (reference sequence). CDR3 loop: CASSSDNLYPYGYTF. CDR3 bases: TGTGCCAGCAGTTCCGACAACTTATACCCCTATGGCTACACCTTC.

This clone was recorded a few times. For the CDR3, the DNA is TGTGCCAGCAGTTACTTGGGACAGGGTCAGGACACTGAAGCTTTCTTT. Amino acid sequence: CASSYLGQGQDTEAFF. The V gene is TRBV6-2 or TRBV6-3, the J gene TRBJ1-1; the match to TRBD1 covers 9 bases. The CDR3 consists of 16 residues. CDR1 MNHEY and CDR2 SVGEGT come from the germline V gene. The junction had 6 bases not matched to a gene; V was cut back by 1 base and J by 3 bases.

The rearrangement links TRBV6-5 to TRBJ1-6, with 9 bases fitting TRBD1. Germline CDR1 reads MNHEY; CDR2 reads SVGAGI. The CDR3 loop spans 15 amino acids. With 7 bases clipped from V and 5 bases from J, the junction kept 6 bases outside the gene matches. The CDR3 is CASKIWDRDNSPLHF. CDR3 sequence (DNA): TGTGCCAGCAAAATCTGGGACAGGGATAATTCACCCCTCCACTTT.

The chain couples TRBV5-1 to TRBJ2-3, with 11 bases identical to TRBD2. CDR1 and CDR2 (germline): SGHRS, YFSETQ. The CDR3 has 18 amino acids. V lost 6 bases to trimming and J lost 1 base; unmatched junction nucleotides: 13. The CDR3 nucleotides are TGCGCCAGCACTCCACCTCTGCTACTAGCGGGGGGCACAGATACGCAGTATTTT. It specifies CASTPPLLLAGGTDTQYF.

In the case of this clone: Other DNA variants within this sample encode the same CDR3. This chain uses TRBV11-2 with TRBJ2-5; TRBD1 matches 11 bases. The J segment lost 5 bases and the V segment lost 3 bases, leaving 2 bases of the junction unmatched. This CDR3 comprises 14 residues. Germline values: CDR1 SGHAT, CDR2 FQNNGV. The CDR3 region has the DNA TGTGCCAGCAGCTTGGACAGGGGGCTGGAGACCCAGTACTTC. This gives the protein CASSLDRGLETQYF.

The chain has TRBV19 and TRBJ1-2, with TRBD1 matching over 7 bases. Unmatched junction bases numbered 11, after V lost 5 bases and J lost 8 bases. The CDR3 runs 14 residues. Looked up from germline, CDR1 is LNHDA and CDR2 is SQIVND (reference sequence). CDR3 protein: CASSDRESARGYTF. As DNA, the CDR3 is TGTGCCAGTAGTGACAGGGAGTCGGCGCGAGGCTACACCTTC.

The chain employs TRBV28 and TRBJ2-7, with D perhaps TRBD1 (7 bases). The CDR3 extends over 15 amino acids. The V end lost 5 bases, the J end lost 1 base, and 15 bases lay between the germline ends. Looked up from germline, CDR1 is MDHEN and CDR2 is SYDVKM. The CDR3 is CASSTRGTASYEQYF. DNA of the CDR3: TGTGCCAGCAGTACCCGCGGGACAGCATCCTACGAGCAGTACTTC.

The gene calls are TRBV28 and TRBJ1-1; D is unclear. Trimming took off 2 bases at V and 1 base at J, with 5 bases between the two ends. The germline V gene encodes CDR1 MDHEN and CDR2 SYDVKM. This CDR3 is 13 amino acids long. The CDR3, as DNA: TGTGCCAGCAGTTTAAGACAGAACACTGAAGCTTTCTTT. Residues: CASSLRQNTEAFF.

This chain links TRBV11-3 with TRBJ2-1; D may be TRBD2 (6 bases). This CDR3 has 17 residues. V was cut by 1 base and J by 0 bases, with 13 bases left in between. Germline lookup yields CDR1 SGHNT and CDR2 YENEEA. The CDR3 reads CASSLGASANSYNEQFF. The CDR3 DNA reads TGTGCCAGCAGCTTAGGTGCTAGCGCGAACTCCTACAATGAGCAGTTCTTC.

The rearrangement joins TRBV7-2 to TRBJ2-7; 14 bases line up with TRBD2. CDR3 length equals 13 residues. Per the germline V gene, CDR1 is SGHTA and CDR2 is FQGNSA. V was clipped by 3 bases and J by 10 bases; unmatched bases: 2. The CDR3 coding sequence is TGTGCCAGCAGCTTGGGACTAGCGGGAGCCCAGTACTTC. This translates into CASSLGLAGAQYF. Full variable domain (missing parts from reference TRBV7-2 and TRBJ2-7): GAGVSQSPSNKVTEKGKDVELRCDPISGHTALYWYRQSLGQGLEFLIYFQGNSAPDKSGLPSDRFSAERTGGSVSTLTIQRTQQEDSAVYLCASSLGLAGAQYFGPGTRLTVT.

CDR3 sequence (DNA): TGTGCCAGTAGTATAGCAGGGGTGGATAACTATGGCTACACCTTC. It codes for CASSIAGVDNYGYTF. This chain links TRBV19 with TRBJ1-2; D is possibly TRBD1 (6 bases). The germline V gene encodes CDR1 LNHDA and CDR2 SQIVND (reference sequence). The V end was cut by 1 base, the J end by 1 base, with 10 bases between. This CDR3 has 15 amino acids.

The J gene is TRBJ2-7, the V gene TRBV7-2, with TRBD2 identical over 8 bases. Losses at the gene ends were 7 bases for V and 6 bases for J; bases not matched to a gene: 14. Germline V gene sequence: CDR1 SGHTA, CDR2 FQGNSA. The CDR3 contains 15 residues. The CDR3 DNA reads as TGTGCCAGCATTGCAAGGAGCGGGAGTGATTCCGAGCAGTACTTC. Encoded protein: CASIARSGSDSEQYF.

The chain carries TRBV7-7 and TRBJ2-5, with D tentatively TRBD1 (6 bases). This CDR3 contains 15 residues. The V end was cut by 0 bases, the J end by 3 bases, with 11 bases between. The germline CDR1 and CDR2 sequences are SSHAT and FNYEAQ (reference sequence). As DNA, the CDR3 is TGTGCCAGCAGCTTAGCGGGGGCCCTTAAAGAGACCCAGTACTTC. Residues: CASSLAGALKETQYF.

This clone has a single count. The chain is built from TRBV7-9 and TRBJ1-4, with 10 bases matching TRBD1. From germline, CDR1 is SEHNR and CDR2 FQNEAQ (reference sequence). J lost 0 bases, V lost 5 bases, and 3 bases had no gene match. CDR3 length: 16 amino acids. For the CDR3, the DNA is TGTGCCAGCAGCCCGGGACAGGGGACAACTAATGAAAAACTGTTTTTT. Translation: CASSPGQGTTNEKLFF.

This sequence joins TRBV2 and TRBJ1-1; 8 bases line up with TRBD1. Germline CDR1 and CDR2: SNHLY and FYNNEI. J was trimmed by 1 base and V by 5 bases; bases with no gene match: 3. The CDR3 runs 14 residues. CDR3 protein: CASSLDRGNTEAFF. Written as DNA, the CDR3 is TGTGCCAGCAGTCTAGACAGGGGGAACACTGAAGCTTTCTTT.

The rearrangement links TRBV11-3 to TRBJ2-6; D ambiguous. The V and J ends lost 0 bases and 0 bases respectively, with 6 bases between them. The germline V gene has CDR1 SGHNT and CDR2 YENEEA. The CDR3 totals 16 residues. This CDR3 reads CASSLDPSSGANVLTF. In nucleotides, the CDR3 is TGTGCCAGCAGCTTAGATCCCAGCTCTGGGGCCAACGTCCTGACTTTC.